Each of the 24 T cell receptor beta chains below was sequenced from the same sample in a study of cytomegalovirus exposure and HLA in healthy donors. PCR was performed using 60 Vbeta and 13 Jbeta primers. The table came from immunoSEQ multiplex PCR; TCRdb's copy has only in-frame clones and leaves some out. The sample holds 30,000 to 50,000 clones, 60% to 75% seen once. The material sequenced was PBMCs. These receptor sequences come from a man in his forties in good health and CMV-seronegative.

This chain uses TRBV19 with TRBJ1-5, with D unresolved. The germline V and J ends were trimmed by 7 bases and 5 bases, with 12 bases remaining between them. Looked up from germline, CDR1 is LNHDA and CDR2 is SQIVND (reference sequence). This CDR3 has 13 amino acids. The CDR3 nucleotides are TGTGCCAGTACCTCACAGTCCTATCAGCCCCAGCATTTT. Translating it yields CASTSQSYQPQHF.

The chain uses TRBV10-3 and TRBJ2-2; D may be TRBD1 (6 bases). CDR3 length: 16 amino acids. Germline V gene sequence: CDR1 ENHRY, CDR2 SYGVKD. V was cut by 0 bases and J by 6 bases, with 14 bases left in between. This CDR3 reads CAISESEQGMAGELFF. CDR3 sequence (DNA): TGTGCCATCAGTGAGTCTGAACAGGGTATGGCCGGGGAGCTGTTTTTT.

This clone occurred a few times. This chain joins TRBV30 and TRBJ2-1; the match to TRBD2 covers 7 bases. The V segment lost 7 bases and the J segment 3 bases; nucleotides outside the gene matches: 6. There are 13 residues in the CDR3. From germline, CDR1 is GTSNPN and CDR2 SVGIG (reference sequence). The CDR3 region has the DNA TGTGCCTCCACTAGCGCGGGCTACAATGAGCAGTTCTTC. The encoded protein is CASTSAGYNEQFF.

V and J are TRBV19 and TRBJ1-2; 7 bases match TRBD1. J gave up 7 bases and V 3 bases, and 8 bases lay outside the gene matches. Germline V gene data show CDR1 as LNHDA and CDR2 as SQIVND (reference sequence). This CDR3 spans 14 amino acids. CDR3: CASSIDRVRTGYTF. The CDR3 DNA reads TGTGCCAGTAGTATTGACAGGGTGAGGACTGGCTACACCTTC.

The chain combines TRBV7-8 with TRBJ1-6; D is unclear. Germline V gene lookup returns CDR1 SGHVS and CDR2 FQNEAQ. V was trimmed by 5 bases and J by 5 bases, leaving 13 bases between them. The CDR3 is made up of 15 amino acids. CDR3 amino acids: CASSPRGSHNSPLHF. The CDR3 bases are TGTGCCAGCAGCCCCCGCGGGAGCCATAATTCACCCCTCCACTTT.

The chain combines TRBV2 with TRBJ2-4; D gene ambiguous. Trimming stripped 5 bases from V and 0 bases from J, with 2 bases between. Germline V gene sequence: CDR1 SNHLY, CDR2 FYNNEI. The CDR3 contains 12 residues. CDR3 residues: CASSLAKNIQYF. The CDR3 DNA reads as TGTGCCAGCAGTCTAGCCAAAAACATTCAGTACTTC.

This clone has a handful of counts. The rearrangement joins TRBV9 to TRBJ2-2, with D tentatively TRBD1 (5 bases). This CDR3 is 15 amino acids long. Trimming pared 0 bases from V and 6 bases from J, leaving 12 bases between. CDR1 and CDR2 (germline): SGDLS, YYNGEE. CDR3 sequence (DNA): TGTGCCAGCAGCGTAGCTTCAGGGTTCGCCGGGGAGCTGTTTTTT. The encoded protein is CASSVASGFAGELFF. Combining the CDR3 with reference TRBV9 and TRBJ2-2 gives the whole variable domain DSGVTQTPKHLITATGQRVTLRCSPRSGDLSVYWYQQSLDQGLQFLIQYYNGEERAKGNILERFSAQQFPDLHSELNLSSLELGDSALYFCASSVASGFAGELFFGEGSRLTVL.

J is TRBJ1-3 and V is TRBV6-1, with D uncertain. Trimming shortened V by 7 bases and J by 7 bases, and 17 bases separated the two germline ends. CDR1 and CDR2 (germline): MNHNS, SASEGT. This CDR3 comprises 14 residues. The CDR3 DNA follows: TGTGCCAGCACCGAGGGATCGAGCCGGAACACCATATATTTT. Translated: CASTEGSSRNTIYF.

The sample holds one count of this clone. The V and J genes are TRBV28 and TRBJ2-3; 7 bases map to TRBD1. Per the germline V gene, CDR1 is MDHEN and CDR2 is SYDVKM. CDR3 length: 15 residues. Trimming cost V 5 bases and J 2 bases; bases outside gene matches: 7. CDR3 sequence reads: CASSKTGVPTDTQYF. The CDR3 coding sequence is TGTGCCAGCAGTAAAACAGGGGTCCCCACAGATACGCAGTATTTT.

V usage is TRBV2 and J usage is TRBJ1-1; possibly TRBD1 for D (6 bases). CDR3 length: 17 amino acids. V dropped 0 bases and J dropped 5 bases, with 19 bases sitting between them. Germline-derived CDR1 and CDR2 are SNHLY and FYNNEI. As DNA, the CDR3 is TGTGCCAGCAGTGAAGCGCTTGGGGGCAGGTGGGTGACTGAAGCTTTCTTT. Its protein product is CASSEALGGRWVTEAFF. The full variable domain, in which reference TRBV2 and TRBJ1-1 provide the parts outside the CDR3, is EPEVTQTPSHQVTQMGQEVILRCVPISNHLYFYWYRQILGQKVEFLVSFYNNEISEKSEIFDDQFSVERPDGSNFTLKIRSTKLEDSAMYFCASSEALGGRWVTEAFFGQGTRLTVV.

Concerning this clone itself: Other DNA sequences of this sample code for an identical CDR3. The genes are TRBV7-6 and TRBJ2-5, with 7 positions matching TRBD1. Germline loops: CDR1 SGHVS, CDR2 FNYEAQ. CDR3 size: 14 residues. V trimming: 1 base; J trimming: 1 base; junction bases outside the gene matches: 0. The CDR3, as DNA: TGTGCCAGCAGCTTAGGGACAGGCCAAGAGACCCAGTACTTC. This gives the protein CASSLGTGQETQYF.

The V and J genes are TRBV4-2 and TRBJ1-5; 8 nucleotides align to TRBD1. Germline assignment: CDR1 LGHNA and CDR2 YNFKEQ. The CDR3 totals 14 residues. The ends lost 0 bases at V and 5 bases at J; junction bases unmatched: 0. CDR3 sequence reads: CASSQEQGDQPQHF. The CDR3 region has the DNA TGTGCCAGCAGCCAAGAACAGGGGGATCAGCCCCAGCATTTT.

The genes are TRBV7-3 and TRBJ2-1; 12 bases map to TRBD2. The CDR3 loop spans 18 amino acids. V lost 5 bases, J lost 4 bases, and 12 bases stayed unmatched. Germline V lookup: CDR1 SGHTA, CDR2 FQGTGA. The DNA for the CDR3 is TGTGCCAGCAGCCCGGGACTAGCGGGCCGAGCCTCTTACAATGAGCAGTTCTTC. Encoded protein: CASSPGLAGRASYNEQFF.

This clone was seen only a few times. The chain employs TRBV5-1 and TRBJ1-1; D is perhaps TRBD1 (5 bases). The V end was cut by 0 bases, the J end by 1 base, with 7 bases between. This CDR3 comprises 14 residues. Germline CDR1 reads SGHRS; CDR2 reads YFSETQ. The DNA for the CDR3 is TGCGCCAGCAGCTTGGTTCAGGGGAACACTGAAGCTTTCTTT. Translation: CASSLVQGNTEAFF.

The chain employs TRBV4-3 and TRBJ2-5; D is possibly TRBD2 (5 bases). Between the trimmed V and J ends, which lost 3 bases and 5 bases, there was a span of 16 bases. CDR1 and CDR2 from the germline V gene are LGHNA and YSLEER. The CDR3 runs to 15 residues. CDR3 sequence reads: CASSQMDSALETQYF. The CDR3 nucleotides read TGCGCCAGCAGCCAGATGGACTCCGCTCTCGAGACCCAGTACTTC.

CDR3 coding DNA: TGTGCCTGGAGTGGATCCGGGACAGGAGGCAATCAGCCCCAGCATTTT. This translates into CAWSGSGTGGNQPQHF. V gene TRBV30 combines with J gene TRBJ1-5; TRBD1 matches at 8 bases. The V gene's germline CDR1 is GTSNPN and CDR2 SVGIG (reference sequence). V dropped 1 base and J dropped 2; count of bases not matched to a gene: 7. CDR3 length: 16 residues. Together with reference TRBV30 and TRBJ1-5, the CDR3 gives the full variable domain: SQTIHQWPATLVQPVGSPLSLECTVEGTSNPNLYWYRQAAGRGLQLLFYSVGIGQISSEVPQNLSASRPQDRQFILSSKKLLLSDSGFYLCAWSGSGTGGNQPQHFGDGTRLSIL.

This clone was seen once. The chain carries TRBV7-9 and TRBJ2-2, with TRBD1 matching over 9 bases. The germline V gene encodes CDR1 SEHNR and CDR2 FQNEAQ (reference sequence). The CDR3 is made up of 16 amino acids. The ends lost 0 bases at V and 4 bases at J; junction bases unmatched: 3. Here the CDR3 reads CASSLATGGRTGELFF. CDR3 bases: TGTGCCAGCAGCTTAGCTACAGGGGGCCGCACCGGGGAGCTGTTTTTT. Complete variable domain (other parts from reference TRBV7-9 and TRBJ2-2): DTGVSQNPRHKITKRGQNVTFRCDPISEHNRLYWYRQTLGQGPEFLTYFQNEAQLEKSRLLSDRFSAERPKGSFSTLEIQRTEQGDSAMYLCASSLATGGRTGELFFGEGSRLTVL.

The rearrangement joins TRBV6-5 to TRBJ2-5, with 9 bases matching TRBD2. V lost 2 bases and J lost 4; bases outside the gene matches: 5. This CDR3 has 15 residues. Per the germline V gene, CDR1 is MNHEY and CDR2 is SVGAGI. The CDR3 nucleotides read TGTGCCAGCAGTTACGGTTTAGCGGGGGTAGAGACCCAGTACTTC. It yields the protein CASSYGLAGVETQYF.

To note about this clone: Relative to the germline gene, one junction end is altered; a read error may explain this. The chain is built from TRBV30 and TRBJ1-5; D call uncertain. The CDR3 runs 14 residues. The germline V gene has CDR1 GTSNPN and CDR2 SVGIG (reference sequence). DNA for the CDR3: TGTGCCTGGGGTGTCGTTAATAGCAATCAGCCCCAGCATTTT. Its translation is CAWGVVNSNQPQHF.

The table lists this clone with a count of one. The V and J genes are TRBV6-5 and TRBJ1-6; D is unresolved. The CDR3 extends over 14 amino acids. The V end lost 5 bases, the J end lost 5 bases, and 10 bases lay between the germline ends. Germline CDR1 is MNHEY and CDR2 is SVGAGI. In DNA, the CDR3 is TGTGCCAGCAGTCGGGGTACAGATAATTCACCCCTCCACTTT. Its protein is CASSRGTDNSPLHF.

CDR3 sequence: CASSESERTGRSSYNSPLHF. CDR3 sequence (DNA): TGCGCCAGCAGTGAGTCGGAACGGACAGGCCGAAGCTCCTATAATTCACCCCTCCACTTT. The chain recombines TRBV10-2 with TRBJ1-6, with 7 nucleotides matching TRBD1. CDR1 WSHSY and CDR2 SAAADI come from the germline V gene. This CDR3 has 20 amino acids. The junction had 11 bases not matched to a gene; V was cut back by 0 bases and J by 0 bases.

The rearrangement links TRBV11-2 to TRBJ2-5; perhaps TRBD2 as D (5 bases). The CDR3 runs to 13 residues. Between the trimmed V and J ends, which lost 5 bases and 3 bases, there was a span of 10 bases. Germline V lookup: CDR1 SGHAT, CDR2 FQNNGV. CDR3 sequence reads: CASSLGIEETQYF. DNA for the CDR3: TGTGCCAGCAGCCTCGGGATCGAAGAGACCCAGTACTTC.

The gene calls are TRBV27 and TRBJ1-1, with D possibly being TRBD1 (5 bases). The CDR3 consists of 13 residues. Trimming left V 6 bases short and J 5 bases short, with 13 bases between. Germline V gene data show CDR1 as MNHEY and CDR2 as SMNVEV (reference sequence). In DNA, the CDR3 is TGTGCCAGCAGCCATGAACGGGGGACTGAAGCTTTCTTT. This encodes CASSHERGTEAFF.

V gene TRBV6-5 combines with J gene TRBJ1-1; unclear D gene. V shed 6 bases and J shed 7 bases, with 9 bases lying between them. This CDR3 has 11 amino acids. The germline V gene has CDR1 MNHEY and CDR2 SVGAGI. The CDR3 loop is CASRTSGEAFF. The CDR3 coding sequence is TGTGCCAGCAGGACTTCGGGTGAAGCTTTCTTT.